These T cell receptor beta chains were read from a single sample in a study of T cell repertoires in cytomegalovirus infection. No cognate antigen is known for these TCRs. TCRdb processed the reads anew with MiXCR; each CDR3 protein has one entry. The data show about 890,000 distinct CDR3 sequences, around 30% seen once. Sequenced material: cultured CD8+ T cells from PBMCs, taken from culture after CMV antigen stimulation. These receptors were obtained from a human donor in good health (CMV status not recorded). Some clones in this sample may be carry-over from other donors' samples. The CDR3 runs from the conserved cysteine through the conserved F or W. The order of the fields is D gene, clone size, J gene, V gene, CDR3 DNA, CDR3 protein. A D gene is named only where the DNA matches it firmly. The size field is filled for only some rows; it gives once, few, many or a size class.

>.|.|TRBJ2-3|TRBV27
TGTGCCAGCAGTTTATCCGGTGGGAGACTAGGATCAGATACGCAGTATTTT
CASSLSGGRLGSDTQYF
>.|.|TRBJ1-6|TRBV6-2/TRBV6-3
TGTGCCAGCAGTTACAGGGATAATTCACCCCTCCACTTT
CASSYRDNSPLHF
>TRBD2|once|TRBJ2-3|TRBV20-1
TGCAGTGCTAGAACAGCCGGGACTACTTATAGCACAGATACGCAGTATTTT
CSARTAGTTYSTDTQYF
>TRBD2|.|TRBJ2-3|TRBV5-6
TGTGCCAGCAGCTTCCCGACTAGCGGTCCGAATACGCAGTATTTT
CASSFPTSGPNTQYF
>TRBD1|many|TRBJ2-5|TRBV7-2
TGTGCCAGCAGCCAAGGGACAGTCCGAGGGAAGACCCAGTACTTC
CASSQGTVRGKTQYF
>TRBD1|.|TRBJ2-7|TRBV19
TGTGCCACCGCACCGGGACAGGGGGGCTCCTACGAGCAGTACTTC
CATAPGQGGSYEQYF
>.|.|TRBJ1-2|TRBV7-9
TGTGCCAGCAGCTTACAAGGACGAGAAGGCTACACCTTC
CASSLQGREGYTF
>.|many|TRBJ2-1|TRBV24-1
TGTGCCACCAGTGATTCGTTAAGGGGCCGTAATGAGCAGTTCTTC
CATSDSLRGRNEQFF
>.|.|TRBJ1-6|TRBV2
TGTGCCAGCAGTGAGTCGGGCAACAGCCACTATAATTCACCCCTCCACTTT
CASSESGNSHYNSPLHF
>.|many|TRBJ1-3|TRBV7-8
TGTGCCAGCAGCTCCCGATCGGACTCCTCTGGAAACACCATATATTTT
CASSSRSDSSGNTIYF
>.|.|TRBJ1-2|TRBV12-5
TGTGCTAGTGTTGGGAATAACTATGGCTACACCTTC
CASVGNNYGYTF
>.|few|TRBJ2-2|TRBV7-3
TGTGCCAGCAGCTTAAACAACCTCGGCGGGGAGCTGTTTTTT
CASSLNNLGGELFF
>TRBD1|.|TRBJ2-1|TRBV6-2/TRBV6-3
TGTGCCAGCAACCTCGGACAGGGACAGGTTTTCTTC
CASNLGQGQVFF
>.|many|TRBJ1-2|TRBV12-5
TGTGCTAGTGACACCAGGGGCGTAGATGGCTACACCTTC
CASDTRGVDGYTF
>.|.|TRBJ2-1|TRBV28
TGTGCCAGCACTTATCGACAGTCCTATGGTAATGAGCAGTTCTTC
CASTYRQSYGNEQFF
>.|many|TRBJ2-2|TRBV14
TGTGCCAGCAGCTCAAACCCGGGCAGAACTTTTGGCGGGGAGCTGTTTTTT
CASSSNPGRTFGGELFF